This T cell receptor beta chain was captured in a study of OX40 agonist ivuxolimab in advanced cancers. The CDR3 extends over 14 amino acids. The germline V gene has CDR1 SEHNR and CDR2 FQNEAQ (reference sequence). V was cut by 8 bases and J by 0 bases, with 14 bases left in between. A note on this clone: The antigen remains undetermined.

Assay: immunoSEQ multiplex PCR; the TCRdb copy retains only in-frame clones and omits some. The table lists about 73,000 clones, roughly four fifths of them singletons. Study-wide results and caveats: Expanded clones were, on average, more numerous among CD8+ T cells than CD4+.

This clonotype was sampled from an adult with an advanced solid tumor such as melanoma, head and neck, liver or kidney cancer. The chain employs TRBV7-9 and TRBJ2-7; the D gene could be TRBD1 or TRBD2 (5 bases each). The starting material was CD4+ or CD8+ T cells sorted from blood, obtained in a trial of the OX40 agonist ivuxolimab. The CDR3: CASGKLGTSYEQYF. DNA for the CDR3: TGTGCCAGCGGAAAATTAGGGACCTCCTACGAGCAGTACTTC.